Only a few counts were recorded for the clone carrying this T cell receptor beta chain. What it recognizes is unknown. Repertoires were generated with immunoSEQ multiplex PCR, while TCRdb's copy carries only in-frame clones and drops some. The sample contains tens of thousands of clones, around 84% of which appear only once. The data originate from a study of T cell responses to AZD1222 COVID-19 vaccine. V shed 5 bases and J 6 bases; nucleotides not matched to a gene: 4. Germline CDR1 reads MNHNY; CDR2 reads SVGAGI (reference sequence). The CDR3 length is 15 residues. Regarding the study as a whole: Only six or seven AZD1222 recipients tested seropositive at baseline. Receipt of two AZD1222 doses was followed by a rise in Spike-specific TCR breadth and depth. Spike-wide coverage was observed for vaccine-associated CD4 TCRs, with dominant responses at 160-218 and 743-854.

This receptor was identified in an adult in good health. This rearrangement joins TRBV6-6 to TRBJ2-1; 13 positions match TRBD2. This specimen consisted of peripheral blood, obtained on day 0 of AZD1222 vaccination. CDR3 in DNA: TGTGCCAGCAGTCTCGGACTAGCGGGAGTCAATGAGCAGTTCTTC. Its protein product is CASSLGLAGVNEQFF.